This entry lists 29 T cell receptor beta chains sequenced from one sample in a study of cytomegalovirus exposure and HLA in healthy donors. PCR was performed using 60 Vbeta and 13 Jbeta primers. Using immunoSEQ multiplex PCR, the repertoire was profiled, and TCRdb retains in-frame clones only, with some absent. Of approximately 160,000 clones listed, roughly 74% are singletons. The sample consisted of PBMCs. Every receptor here comes from a male donor in good health and CMV-seronegative.

The chain joins TRBV7-3 to TRBJ2-3; D not resolved. The CDR3 consists of 15 residues. Germline CDR1 reads SGHTA; CDR2 reads FQGTGA. V shed 1 base and J shed 4 bases, with 12 bases lying between them. CDR3 nucleotides: TGTGCCAGCAGCTTAAGCGGCTTCGAGTCAGATACGCAGTATTTT. It codes for CASSLSGFESDTQYF.

This rearrangement joins TRBV9 to TRBJ2-7; 8 nucleotides agree with TRBD2. The CDR3 covers 14 residues. Germline CDR1 reads SGDLS; CDR2 reads YYNGEE. The V gene end was trimmed by 1 base and the J gene end by 5 bases; junction bases not matched to a gene: 5. CDR3 loop: CASSVIAGSDEQYF. In DNA, the CDR3 is TGTGCCAGCAGCGTAATAGCGGGGTCGGACGAGCAGTACTTC.

The V and J genes are TRBV28 and TRBJ2-7, with 7 bases matching TRBD1. The CDR3 sequence is 13 residues long. Per germline, CDR1 MDHEN and CDR2 SYDVKM. The trim removed 8 bases at V and 6 bases at J, leaving 10 bases unmatched. The CDR3 protein is CASQETGPPEQYF. CDR3 sequence (DNA): TGTGCCAGCCAGGAGACAGGGCCACCCGAGCAGTACTTC.

The sample holds a few counts of this clone. V and J are TRBV28 and TRBJ1-2; D is ambiguous. This CDR3 is 14 amino acids long. Germline-derived CDR1 and CDR2 are MDHEN and SYDVKM. The V end was cut by 6 bases, the J end by 3 bases, with 14 bases between. CDR3 sequence reads: CASSEVSRDYGYTF. The CDR3 nucleotides are TGTGCCAGCAGCGAGGTCAGTCGGGACTATGGCTACACCTTC.

The chain carries TRBV11-3 and TRBJ2-1, with D possibly TRBD2 on 6 matching bases. This CDR3 has 16 residues. Germline CDR1 is SGHNT and CDR2 is YENEEA. Between the trimmed V and J ends, which lost 5 bases and 4 bases, there was a span of 18 bases. The CDR3 region has the DNA TGTGCCAGCAGCCCCGGCGTAGCGGCCCCATACAATGAGCAGTTCTTC. Its protein is CASSPGVAAPYNEQFF.

This sequence joins TRBV6-1 and TRBJ2-3, with D tentatively TRBD2 (6 bases). The V gene's germline CDR1 is MNHNS and CDR2 SASEGT. Trimming took off 6 bases at V and 3 bases at J, with 13 bases between the two ends. The CDR3 covers 14 residues. The CDR3 bases are TGTGCCAGCAGGGAGGGGCCCGGGACAGATACGCAGTATTTT. Its translation is CASREGPGTDTQYF.

The table lists this clone with a few counts. The chain employs TRBV5-1 and TRBJ2-1; TRBD2 agrees at 13 bases. The CDR3 spans 16 residues. Germline trimming cut 4 bases from V and 7 bases from J; bases unmatched to any gene: 8. CDR1 and CDR2 from the germline V gene are SGHRS and YFSETQ. The CDR3 DNA is TGCGCCAGCAGCCCGTCACTAGCGGGGGGGATGAATGAGCAGTTCTTC. It encodes CASSPSLAGGMNEQFF.

The chain links TRBV6-6 to TRBJ1-2, with D maybe TRBD1 (6 bases). Per the germline V gene, CDR1 is MNHNY and CDR2 is SVGAGI (reference sequence). The V and J ends lost 5 bases and 6 bases respectively, with 13 bases between them. CDR3 size: 13 residues. CDR3 loop: CASSHRDIDGYTF. DNA of the CDR3: TGTGCCAGCAGTCACCGGGACATTGATGGCTACACCTTC.

This chain connects TRBV9 to TRBJ2-1, with D possibly matching TRBD1 (5 bases). Germline values: CDR1 SGDLS, CDR2 YYNGEE. This CDR3 is 15 amino acids long. V was clipped by 2 bases and J by 0 bases, with 9 bases between them. CDR3 sequence reads: CASSVRGNSYNEQFF. The CDR3 nucleotides are TGTGCCAGCAGCGTTAGGGGTAACTCCTACAATGAGCAGTTCTTC.

V gene TRBV4-3 combines with J gene TRBJ1-1, with D hard to call. This CDR3 has 12 amino acids. The germline CDR1 and CDR2 sequences are LGHNA and YSLEER. V was shortened by 3 bases and J by 5 bases, with 7 bases between the two germline ends. DNA for the CDR3: TGCGCCAGCAGCCAGACCGGGACTGAAGCTTTCTTT. This sequence encodes CASSQTGTEAFF.

This clone was observed once. This rearrangement joins TRBV28 to TRBJ2-7, with 9 bases lining up with TRBD1. This CDR3 region has 14 residues. Germline V gene lookup returns CDR1 MDHEN and CDR2 SYDVKM. V was pared by 3 bases and J by 3 bases, with 3 bases of the junction left unmatched. CDR3 sequence reads: CASSLGGQGYEQYF. The CDR3 coding sequence is TGTGCCAGCAGTTTGGGGGGACAGGGCTACGAGCAGTACTTC.

The J gene is TRBJ1-1, the V gene TRBV5-1; the D gene is possibly TRBD1 (5 bases). The CDR3 extends over 13 amino acids. Germline CDR1 and CDR2: SGHRS and YFSETQ. Trimming took off 5 bases at V and 2 bases at J, with 10 bases between the two ends. The CDR3 here is CASSTGQNTEAFF. CDR3 DNA: TGCGCCAGCAGTACCGGACAAAACACTGAAGCTTTCTTT. The full variable domain, completed using reference TRBV5-1 and TRBJ1-1, is KAGVTQTPRYLIKTRGQQVTLSCSPISGHRSVSWYQQTPGQGLQFLFEYFSETQRNKGNFPGRFSGRQFSNSRSEMNVSTLELGDSALYLCASSTGQNTEAFFGQGTRLTVV.

This chain links TRBV7-2 with TRBJ2-7, with 9 bases identical to TRBD2. CDR1 is SGHTA and CDR2 is FQGNSA in the germline V gene. With V trimmed by 3 bases and J by 7 bases, 7 bases remained unmatched. There are 14 residues in the CDR3. In DNA form, the CDR3 reads TGTGCCAGCAGCTTGACTAGCGGTAGGATGGAGCAGTACTTC. Residues: CASSLTSGRMEQYF.

The rearrangement links TRBV9 to TRBJ2-3; 8 nucleotides line up with TRBD1. The V and J ends lost 5 bases and 2 bases, in that order; junction bases with no gene match: 13. The germline V gene encodes CDR1 SGDLS and CDR2 YYNGEE. The CDR3 covers 17 residues. CDR3 region: CASRADLGQGDTDTQYF. The CDR3, as DNA: TGTGCCAGCAGAGCAGACCTCGGACAGGGAGACACAGATACGCAGTATTTT.

This clone was counted only a few times. V gene TRBV7-6 combines with J gene TRBJ1-2; TRBD1 matches 7 bases. CDR3 length: 15 amino acids. Germline CDR1 reads SGHVS; CDR2 reads FNYEAQ. V lost 0 bases and J lost 4; bases outside the gene matches: 5. The CDR3 region has the DNA TGTGCCAGCAGCTTAGCGACAGGGCCCGGCTATGGCTACACCTTC. This gives the protein CASSLATGPGYGYTF.

The sample holds a few counts of this clone. The chain links TRBV6-1 to TRBJ2-7; TRBD2 matches at 9 bases. J gave up 2 bases and V 6 bases, and 8 bases lay outside the gene matches. This CDR3 is built from 15 residues. Germline V gives CDR1 MNHNS, CDR2 SASEGT. DNA for the CDR3: TGTGCCAGCAGCCTTTCCGGCGGGGGGGCCTACGAGCAGTACTTC. It codes for CASSLSGGGAYEQYF.

This chain uses TRBV28 with TRBJ2-3; a possible D gene is TRBD1 (6 bases). The ends were cut back, 6 bases at V and 0 bases at J, with 13 bases in the middle. The CDR3 runs 15 residues. The germline gives CDR1 MDHEN, CDR2 SYDVKM. The CDR3 DNA reads as TGTGCCAGCAGCTTGGACAGCCCTAGCACAGATACGCAGTATTTT. This sequence encodes CASSLDSPSTDTQYF.

The V gene is TRBV4-2, the J gene TRBJ2-1; 9 nucleotides align to TRBD2. The germline gives CDR1 LGHNA, CDR2 YNFKEQ. The V gene end was trimmed by 0 bases and the J gene end by 8 bases; junction bases not matched to a gene: 11. The CDR3 is 17 amino acids. Here the CDR3 DNA reads TGTGCCAGCAGCCAAGATGCGGCGGGAGGGTTCGGGTATGAGCAGTTCTTC. Its protein is CASSQDAAGGFGYEQFF.

The chain joins TRBV18 to TRBJ2-2; no firm D call. Germline V gene data show CDR1 as KGHSH and CDR2 as LQKENI. This CDR3 comprises 11 residues. Trimming left V 10 bases short and J 3 bases short, with 6 bases between. As DNA, the CDR3 is TGTGCCACCTACCACACCGGGGAGCTGTTTTTT. Protein: CATYHTGELFF.

This clone was picked up a small number of times. The rearrangement joins TRBV4-2 to TRBJ2-1; 13 bases align to TRBD2. CDR1 and CDR2 from the germline V gene are LGHNA and YNFKEQ. The CDR3 runs 16 residues. The V and J ends lost 2 bases and 7 bases, in that order; junction bases with no gene match: 5. The CDR3 spells CASSQPTSGRLNEQFF. CDR3 nucleotide sequence: TGTGCCAGCAGCCAACCGACTAGCGGGAGGTTGAATGAGCAGTTCTTC.

The V call is TRBV10-3, the J call TRBJ1-2; 8 nucleotides line up with TRBD1. Germline V gene lookup returns CDR1 ENHRY and CDR2 SYGVKD. The V gene end was trimmed by 6 bases and the J gene end by 6 bases; junction bases not matched to a gene: 12. This CDR3 comprises 15 residues. CDR3 residues: CAIRDAGGRTNGYTF. The CDR3 DNA sequence: TGTGCCATCAGGGATGCAGGGGGCAGGACAAATGGCTACACCTTC.

The chain is built from TRBV27 and TRBJ2-2, with D possibly matching TRBD2 (6 bases). The germline V gene encodes CDR1 MNHEY and CDR2 SMNVEV (reference sequence). CDR3 length: 13 amino acids. V was pared by 8 bases and J by 8 bases, with 15 bases between. The CDR3: CASGAGFGGELFF. The CDR3 DNA reads TGTGCCAGCGGGGCGGGGTTTGGGGGGGAGCTGTTTTTT.

Only a few counts were recorded for this clone. This chain connects TRBV2 to TRBJ2-2, with TRBD1 matching 8 bases. Germline V gives CDR1 SNHLY, CDR2 FYNNEI. This CDR3 is built from 14 residues. V dropped 5 bases and J dropped 6; count of bases not matched to a gene: 5. Here the CDR3 reads CASSRTGFAGELFF. The DNA for the CDR3 is TGTGCCAGCAGTCGGACAGGGTTTGCCGGGGAGCTGTTTTTT.

The table lists this clone with a few counts. This chain uses TRBV15 with TRBJ2-7; no clear D. The germline CDR1 and CDR2 sequences are LNHNV and YYDKDF (reference sequence). V lost 5 bases and J lost 0, with 14 bases in between. The CDR3 sequence is 15 residues long. In DNA form, the CDR3 reads TGTGCCACCAGCCATAATACTAAGCCCTCCTACGAGCAGTACTTC. Translated: CATSHNTKPSYEQYF. Filled out from reference TRBV15 and TRBJ2-7, the complete variable domain reads DAMVIQNPRYQVTQFGKPVTLSCSQTLNHNVMYWYQQKSSQAPKLLFHYYDKDFNNEADTPDNFQSRRPNTSFCFLDIRSPGLGDTAMYLCATSHNTKPSYEQYFGPGTRLTVT.

The rearrangement links TRBV9 to TRBJ2-1; D is ambiguous. Trimming cost V 2 bases and J 5 bases, with 14 bases left between them. The germline V gene encodes CDR1 SGDLS and CDR2 YYNGEE. The CDR3 contains 15 residues. CDR3 protein: CASSVGPFHHNEQFF. CDR3 nucleotides: TGTGCCAGCAGCGTGGGCCCCTTCCACCACAATGAGCAGTTCTTC. Together with reference TRBV9 and TRBJ2-1, the CDR3 gives the full variable domain: DSGVTQTPKHLITATGQRVTLRCSPRSGDLSVYWYQQSLDQGLQFLIQYYNGEERAKGNILERFSAQQFPDLHSELNLSSLELGDSALYFCASSVGPFHHNEQFFGPGTRLTVL.

The rearrangement uses TRBV5-1 and TRBJ2-7; 9 positions match TRBD1. The germline gives CDR1 SGHRS, CDR2 YFSETQ. The CDR3 has 15 residues. The junction had 5 bases not matched to a gene; V was cut back by 1 base and J by 3 bases. CDR3 nucleotide sequence: TGCGCCAGCAGCTTGTCCGTGACAGGGGGCTACGAGCAGTACTTC. Its translation: CASSLSVTGGYEQYF.

This rearrangement joins TRBV12-2 to TRBJ2-1; the D segment call TRBD2 is taken from the table without a DNA check. TRBV12-2 has pseudogene status. The CDR3 is made up of 16 amino acids. The CDR3 spells CASRSIAGGKYNEQFF. For the CDR3, the DNA is TGTGCAAGTCGCTCTATAGCGGGAGGTAAATACAATGAGCAGTTCTTC.

The chain links TRBV6-1 to TRBJ1-4, with D hard to call. The V gene lost 8 bases and the J gene lost 2 bases, with 12 bases spanning the gap. The length of the CDR3 is 14 residues. The germline CDR1 and CDR2 sequences are MNHNS and SASEGT. CDR3 coding DNA: TGTGCCAGCGAGGGAGACACTACTAATGAAAAACTGTTTTTT. As protein: CASEGDTTNEKLFF.

This chain connects TRBV7-8 to TRBJ2-7; TRBD1 agrees at 9 bases. V lost 4 bases to trimming and J lost 7 bases; unmatched junction nucleotides: 8. The length of the CDR3 is 14 residues. Per germline, CDR1 SGHVS and CDR2 FQNEAQ. This CDR3 is CASSSGTGMGEQYF. The CDR3 region has the DNA TGTGCCAGCAGCTCCGGGACAGGGATGGGGGAGCAGTACTTC.